Listed below are T cell receptor beta chains from one sample, sequenced in a study of human T cells and chemical hapten exposure. In TCRdb, the RACE reads were re-called with MiXCR into one record per CDR3 protein. Of approximately 90,000 distinct CDR3 sequences detected, about 10% appear once; the ten largest clones hold approximately 2.9%. The sequencing sample was made of whole blood. All receptors come from a female donor in good health. Some clones in this sample may be carry-over from other donors' samples. CDR3s include the opening cysteine and the closing phenylalanine or tryptophan. D genes are given only for firm matches. The size entry is marked missing in some rows and otherwise reads once, few, many or a size class.

J: TRBJ1-2
V: TRBV29-1
length: 11
D: TRBD1
size: few
DNA: TGCAGCGTTGCTGGGACAGGGGGTTACACCTTC
CDR3: CSVAGTGGYTF

J: TRBJ2-6
V: TRBV20-1
length: 15
D: TRBD1
size: many
DNA: TGCAGTGCTAGAACAGGGGCCACTGGGGCCAACGTCCTGACTTTC
CDR3: CSARTGATGANVLTF

J: TRBJ1-2
V: TRBV7-2
length: 14
D: .
size: few
DNA: TGTGCCAGCAGCCGAGTCGTGGCTAACTATGGCTACACCTTC
CDR3: CASSRVVANYGYTF

J: TRBJ2-2
V: TRBV5-1
length: 15
D: .
size: few
DNA: TGCGCCAGCAGCTTGGAACAGGGTCTGACCGGGGAGCTGTTTTTT
CDR3: CASSLEQGLTGELFF

J: TRBJ2-7
V: TRBV12-3/TRBV12-4
length: 16
D: TRBD2
size: .
DNA: TGTGCCAGCAGTTTTGAACTAGCGGGGATTTCCTACGAGCAGTACTTC
CDR3: CASSFELAGISYEQYF

J: TRBJ2-7
V: TRBV20-1
length: 14
D: TRBD2
size: .
DNA: TGCAGTGCTAGCCGCGGGACTAGCGGGCACCAGCAGTACTTC
CDR3: CSASRGTSGHQQYF

J: TRBJ1-1
V: TRBV13
length: 13
D: .
size: few
DNA: TGTGCCAGCAGCCTCTTGGGCGTAGGGGAAGCTTTCTTT
CDR3: CASSLLGVGEAFF

J: TRBJ2-5
V: TRBV13
length: 15
D: TRBD1
size: .
DNA: TGTGCCAGCAGGCCCGGGACAGGGTATCCAGAGACCCAGTACTTC
CDR3: CASRPGTGYPETQYF

J: TRBJ2-7
V: TRBV20-1
length: 14
D: TRBD1
size: .
DNA: TGCAGTGCTTCATCCGGGACAGGCGGGAACGAGCAGTACTTC
CDR3: CSASSGTGGNEQYF

J: TRBJ2-7
V: TRBV6-6
length: 15
D: .
size: few
DNA: TGTGCCAGCAGTTACGCGCAGGCGGCTACAAACGAGCAGTACTTC
CDR3: CASSYAQAATNEQYF

J: TRBJ2-7
V: TRBV10-3
length: 11
D: .
size: few
DNA: TGTGCCATCAGCGGACGGAACGAGCAGTACTTC
CDR3: CAISGRNEQYF

J: TRBJ1-2
V: TRBV7-9
length: 15
D: TRBD1
size: .
DNA: TGTGCCAGCAGCTTCGACAGGGGAGTTGGGAATGGCTACACCTTC
CDR3: CASSFDRGVGNGYTF

J: TRBJ2-5
V: TRBV7-2
length: 14
D: TRBD2
size: few
DNA: TGTGCCAGCAGCTTAGGCGGGAGCCGGGAGACCCAGTACTTC
CDR3: CASSLGGSRETQYF